Many counts were recorded for the clone carrying this T cell receptor (beta chain). Its antigen remains unknown. UMIs and a universal primer site were added when TCR cDNA was made by 5'RACE template switching. From the 5' RACE reads, TCRdb called clonotypes with MiXCR, one entry per CDR3 protein. Of some 30,000 distinct CDR3 sequences listed, 4.4% were seen once; the top ten hold approximately 49%. This sample was taken from a study of T cells after yellow fever vaccination. General study findings and limits: One caveat is that FACS-sorted repertoires could contain abundant clonotypes contaminating from the bulk population. Post-booster repertoires again held most primary-vaccination clones (about 96% CD4, just under 90% CD8).

The V gene's germline CDR1 is WSHSY and CDR2 SAAADI. The CDR3 loop spans 13 amino acids. The V end was cut by 0 bases, the J end by 2 bases, with 5 bases between. Sequenced here: CD8+ T cells sorted from PBMCs, sampled 5 days after the yellow fever booster vaccination. The chain links TRBV10-2 to TRBJ2-7; D is unresolved. This TCR came from a man aged 25 to 40 who received the YFV17D yellow fever vaccine. CDR3 in DNA: TGCGCCAGCAGTGAGTCTTATACCTACGAGCAGTACTTC. This translates into CASSESYTYEQYF.